The 23 T cell receptor beta chains listed next were all sequenced from one sample in a study of T-cell reconstitution after alpha-beta-depleted transplantation in children. Unique molecular identifiers were built into the TCRbeta library. MiXCR was run by TCRdb on the PCR reads, yielding one entry per CDR3 protein. This sample carries approximately 240,000 distinct CDR3 sequences, 7.5% to 10% of them seen once, and the ten largest clones take about 5%. The material was PBMCs from the stem cell graft donor, obtained from the stem cell graft. The origin of the receptors is a human donor who donated a stem cell graft to a child with SCID.

This clonotype was detected ten times or more. The chain combines TRBV12-3 or TRBV12-4 with TRBJ1-1; D uncertain. V dropped 8 bases and J dropped 0 bases, with 10 bases sitting between them. This CDR3 is built from 13 residues. CDR3 protein: CASDGDLNTEAFF. CDR3 nucleotides: TGTGCCAGCGACGGTGATTTGAACACTGAAGCTTTCTTT.

This clonotype has a count of ten or more. The V call is TRBV20-1, the J call TRBJ2-3; 10 bases line up with TRBD2. CDR1 and CDR2 (germline): DFQATT, SNEGSKA (reference sequence). The CDR3 runs to 17 residues. V was pared by 4 bases and J by 4 bases, with 14 bases of the junction left unmatched. CDR3 sequence: CSAIDRQRGGLADTQYF. The CDR3 coding sequence is TGCAGTGCTATCGACAGACAGCGGGGGGGCCTCGCAGATACGCAGTATTTT.

This clonotype was recorded a few times. This sequence joins TRBV20-1 and TRBJ2-2; TRBD1 agrees at 8 bases. Trimming at V came to 1 base and at J to 7 bases, leaving 5 bases not matched to a gene. The CDR3 consists of 14 residues. Germline CDR1 reads DFQATT; CDR2 reads SNEGSKA (reference sequence). The CDR3, as DNA: TGCAGTGCTAGAGGGACAGGGAAAGGCGGGGAGCTGTTTTTT. The encoded protein is CSARGTGKGGELFF.

This clonotype was seen ten or more times. CDR3 nucleotides: TGTGCCAGCAGTTTCCAACAGGGGTATTCTGCAGATACGCAGTATTTT. Amino acids: CASSFQQGYSADTQYF. The chain joins TRBV28 to TRBJ2-3, with 7 bases identical to TRBD1. Germline V gene lookup returns CDR1 MDHEN and CDR2 SYDVKM. J lost 4 bases, V lost 3 bases, and 10 bases had no gene match. This CDR3 comprises 16 residues. The whole variable domain, filled in from reference TRBV28 and TRBJ2-3, reads DVKVTQSSRYLVKRTGEKVFLECVQDMDHENMFWYRQDPGLGLRLIYFSYDVKMKEKGDIPEGYSVSREKKERFSLILESASTNQTSMYLCASSFQQGYSADTQYFGPGTRLTVL.

This clonotype was recorded at least ten times. At one boundary the junction diverges from the germline segment, which might be a read error. This sequence joins TRBV24-1 and TRBJ2-2, with D perhaps TRBD2 (5 bases). Per germline, CDR1 KGHDR and CDR2 SFDVKD. The CDR3 runs 16 residues. CDR3 nucleotides: TGTGCCACCAGTGCTTTGACTAACCCCGACACCGGGGAGCTGTTTTTT. Translating gives CATSALTNPDTGELFF.

This clonotype was observed many times. This chain connects TRBV24-1 to TRBJ2-5; D is perhaps TRBD2 (6 bases). The CDR3 loop spans 14 amino acids. Germline V gene sequence: CDR1 KGHDR, CDR2 SFDVKD. The V end was cut by 2 bases, the J end by 5 bases, with 11 bases between. CDR3 sequence: CATSDWDLGETQYF. The CDR3 region has the DNA TGTGCCACCAGTGATTGGGACTTAGGGGAGACCCAGTACTTC.

This clonotype has a count of ten or more. The chain is built from TRBV27 and TRBJ1-5; D is ambiguous. V lost 2 bases, J lost 0 bases, and 11 bases lay in between. The CDR3 spans 16 residues. From germline, CDR1 is MNHEY and CDR2 SMNVEV (reference sequence). In DNA form, the CDR3 reads TGTGCCAGCAGTTTAACCGCGGATTATAGCAATCAGCCCCAGCATTTT. This codes for CASSLTADYSNQPQHF.

This clonotype has ten or more counts. The chain links TRBV5-1 to TRBJ2-7; D is ambiguous. V was clipped by 1 base and J by 3 bases, with 11 bases between them. The CDR3 sequence is 14 residues long. Germline V CDR1 and CDR2: SGHRS, YFSETQ. CDR3 protein: CASSLNRDIYEQYF. DNA of the CDR3: TGCGCCAGCAGCTTGAATAGGGATATCTACGAGCAGTACTTC.

This clonotype came up many times. The chain couples TRBV7-2 to TRBJ2-3, with D tentatively TRBD1 or TRBD2 (6 bases each). V was pared by 0 bases and J by 5 bases, with 15 bases between. Germline CDR1 reads SGHTA; CDR2 reads FQGNSA. This CDR3 has 16 amino acids. The CDR3 region is CASSLAGSRGLDTQYF. CDR3 sequence (DNA): TGTGCCAGCAGCTTAGCCGGGAGCAGGGGTCTAGATACGCAGTATTTT.

The genes are TRBV24-1 and TRBJ2-2; D is undetermined. Germline CDR1 KGHDR, CDR2 SFDVKD. The CDR3 runs to 13 residues. Trimming removed 4 bases at V and 3 bases at J, with 5 bases between. CDR3 residues: CATSESDTGELFF. The CDR3 nucleotides are TGTGCCACCAGTGAGAGTGACACCGGGGAGCTGTTTTTT.

In its sample, this clonotype was seen many times. The chain uses TRBV12-3 or TRBV12-4 and TRBJ1-5; D is possibly TRBD1 (5 bases). This CDR3 contains 13 residues. Trimming shortened V by 3 bases and J by 7 bases, and 10 bases separated the two germline ends. CDR3 residues: CASSFGGAQPQHF. The CDR3 nucleotides are TGTGCCAGCAGTTTTGGAGGGGCCCAGCCCCAGCATTTT.

The chain couples TRBV19 to TRBJ2-1, with TRBD2 as a possible D gene (5 bases). The length of the CDR3 is 16 residues. The germline V and J ends were trimmed by 2 bases and 6 bases, with 17 bases remaining between them. The germline gives CDR1 LNHDA, CDR2 SQIVND (reference sequence). The CDR3 region is CASSIFSGAEGNEQFF. CDR3 in DNA: TGTGCCAGTAGTATATTTTCAGGAGCCGAGGGCAATGAGCAGTTCTTC. Variable domain in full (rest from reference TRBV19 and TRBJ2-1): DGGITQSPKYLFRKEGQNVTLSCEQNLNHDAMYWYRQDPGQGLRLIYYSQIVNDFQKGDIAEGYSVSREKKESFPLTVTSAQKNPTAFYLCASSIFSGAEGNEQFFGPGTRLTVL.

This clonotype was seen at least ten times. This chain links TRBV7-2 with TRBJ1-1; maybe TRBD1 (5 bases). Trimming took off 3 bases at V and 10 bases at J, with 18 bases between the two ends. This CDR3 has 14 residues. Germline CDR1 is SGHTA and CDR2 is FQGNSA. The CDR3 is CASSLGSFGGVAFF. The CDR3 DNA sequence: TGTGCCAGCAGCTTGGGGTCGTTTGGGGGAGTAGCTTTCTTT.

At least ten counts were recorded for this clonotype. The rearrangement links TRBV27 to TRBJ2-3, with 9 bases lining up with TRBD2. Germline-derived CDR1 and CDR2 are MNHEY and SMNVEV (reference sequence). The CDR3 contains 16 residues. Trimming at V came to 4 bases and at J to 5 bases, leaving 10 bases not matched to a gene. Here the CDR3 reads CASSSLAGGWIDTQYF. In DNA, the CDR3 is TGTGCCAGCAGTTCCCTTGCGGGGGGGTGGATAGATACGCAGTATTTT.

In its sample, this clonotype was seen many times. The rearrangement uses TRBV5-1 and TRBJ1-5; D uncertain. The germline V gene encodes CDR1 SGHRS and CDR2 YFSETQ. The CDR3 totals 14 residues. The V end lost 0 bases, the J end lost 9 bases, and 13 bases lay between the germline ends. CDR3 sequence reads: CASSLVGYESPQHF. CDR3 bases: TGCGCCAGCAGCTTGGTTGGTTATGAATCGCCCCAGCATTTT.

This clonotype has at least ten counts. This sequence joins TRBV3-1 and TRBJ1-2; no clear D. Germline lookup yields CDR1 LGHDT and CDR2 YNNKEL (reference sequence). The CDR3 covers 16 residues. V lost 0 bases and J 3 bases, leaving 14 bases between the germline ends. The CDR3 DNA is TGTGCCAGCAGCCAAGATCGACCGGGAGGGCACTATGGCTACACCTTC. Translation: CASSQDRPGGHYGYTF.

This clonotype has a handful of counts. J is TRBJ2-5 and V is TRBV7-9; TRBD2 agrees at 11 bases. The trim removed 2 bases at V and 4 bases at J, leaving 6 bases unmatched. This CDR3 spans 16 amino acids. Germline assignment: CDR1 SEHNR and CDR2 FQNEAQ (reference sequence). In DNA form, the CDR3 reads TGTGCCAGCAGCTTAAAGACTAGCGGGGTGGCAGAGACCCAGTACTTC. It encodes CASSLKTSGVAETQYF.

This chain links TRBV7-2 with TRBJ2-3; TRBD2 agrees at 10 bases. Germline trimming cut 5 bases from V and 0 bases from J; bases unmatched to any gene: 20. This CDR3 spans 21 amino acids. In germline, CDR1 is SGHTA, CDR2 FQGNSA. The CDR3 region is CASSPAFGGVSGGSSTDTQYF. As DNA, the CDR3 is TGTGCCAGCAGCCCAGCCTTCGGGGGGGTTAGCGGGGGGTCTAGCACAGATACGCAGTATTTT.

This clonotype showed up many times. The chain uses TRBV7-9 and TRBJ2-7; TRBD2 aligns across 8 bases. The CDR3 loop spans 15 amino acids. Germline CDR1 is SEHNR and CDR2 is FQNEAQ (reference sequence). Germline trimming cut 4 bases from V and 0 bases from J; bases unmatched to any gene: 5. Here the CDR3 reads CASSSRGESSYEQYF. CDR3 coding DNA: TGTGCCAGCAGCTCGCGGGGGGAAAGCTCCTACGAGCAGTACTTC.

This clonotype was counted at least ten times. The chain recombines TRBV20-1 with TRBJ1-3, with 8 nucleotides matching TRBD1. The germline V gene encodes CDR1 DFQATT and CDR2 SNEGSKA (reference sequence). Trimming took 6 bases from V and 3 from J; bases not matched to a gene: 7. The CDR3 runs to 14 residues. CDR3 nucleotides: TGCAGTGCCGAGACAGGGGAAGGTGGAAACACCATATATTTT. The encoded protein is CSAETGEGGNTIYF.

The gene calls are TRBV7-9 and TRBJ1-1; D remains ambiguous. The CDR3 is made up of 16 amino acids. The V end was cut by 9 bases, the J end by 7 bases, with 27 bases between. CDR1 is SEHNR, CDR2 FQNEAQ, per germline (reference sequence). The CDR3: CASSPKAGDAAVEAFF. CDR3 in DNA: TGTGCCAGTAGCCCGAAGGCCGGAGACGCCGCAGTTGAAGCTTTCTTT.

This clonotype was seen repeatedly, ten times or more. The V and J genes are TRBV12-3 or TRBV12-4 and TRBJ1-1; D perhaps matches TRBD1 (6 bases). V dropped 6 bases and J dropped 9 bases, with 20 bases sitting between them. The CDR3 loop spans 14 amino acids. Here the CDR3 reads CASSLDRNLRKAFF. CDR3 DNA sequence: TGTGCCAGCAGCCTTGACAGGAACCTTCGAAAAGCTTTCTTT.

This clonotype was detected ten times or more. The chain employs TRBV9 and TRBJ2-1; TRBD2 agrees at 11 bases. CDR3 size: 14 residues. The ends lost 4 bases at V and 14 bases at J; junction bases unmatched: 11. The germline gives CDR1 SGDLS, CDR2 YYNGEE. The CDR3 loop is CASSSSGGPHGEFF. CDR3 in DNA: TGTGCCAGCAGCTCTAGCGGGGGGCCCCATGGTGAGTTCTTC.